The present TCR beta chain was sequenced within a study of blood T cell repertoires in COVID-19. Study at large: Nucleic acid was either cDNA or gDNA, and it came from T cells, B-cell-depleted T cells, or PBMCs.

Clinical histories supplied by participants themselves formed the basis of cohort assignment. Trimming removed 3 bases from V and 4 bases from J, with 6 bases in between. Germline-derived CDR1 and CDR2 are MNHNS and SASEGT. This CDR3 comprises 12 residues. Here immunoSEQ multiplex PCR was the method, and the copy in TCRdb shows in-frame clones only, minus some. The top ten clones hold 0.86% of a sample with a few hundred thousand clones, approximately 90% of them seen once. J is TRBJ2-5 and V is TRBV6-1; D ambiguous. Sequenced input: PBMCs or T cells enriched from blood (not recorded which). The sequence was obtained from a woman aged 40 to 50 who had been exposed to COVID-19. The CDR3 loop is CASSEFLETQYF. The CDR3 DNA reads TGTGCCAGCAGTGAGTTTCTAGAGACCCAGTACTTC.